One and the same sample provided the 21 T cell receptor beta chains below, sequenced in a study of OX40 agonist ivuxolimab in advanced cancers. Sequencing used immunoSEQ multiplex PCR; TCRdb keeps in-frame clones, though not all of them. The sample carries around 100,000 clones, over 75% recorded once. The specimen was CD4+ or CD8+ T cells sorted from blood, collected in a trial of the OX40 agonist ivuxolimab. These receptors originate from an adult with an advanced solid tumor such as melanoma, head and neck, liver or kidney cancer.

This clone is a singleton in its sample. The chain employs TRBV29-1 and TRBJ2-1; 7 positions match TRBD2. The germline CDR1 and CDR2 sequences are SQVTM and ANQGSEA. The CDR3 runs 14 residues. After removal of 4 bases from V and 3 bases from J, the junction contained 6 bases not matched to a gene. The CDR3 loop is CSVGGGSSYNEQFF. In nucleotides, the CDR3 is TGCAGCGTTGGGGGCGGGAGTAGCTACAATGAGCAGTTCTTC.

The chain couples TRBV27 to TRBJ1-2; TRBD1 agrees at 9 bases. V lost 4 bases and J lost 7; bases outside the gene matches: 10. CDR1 and CDR2 from the germline V gene are MNHEY and SMNVEV (reference sequence). The CDR3 is 15 residues long. DNA of the CDR3: TGTGCCAGCAGTTCCTCAACAGGGGGCTATGGTGGCTACACCTTC. This encodes CASSSSTGGYGGYTF.

This clone was detected only once. The rearrangement joins TRBV28 to TRBJ2-3; D gene uncertain. The CDR3 is 16 amino acids. With 5 bases removed from V and 2 bases from J, the gap between germline ends came to 17 bases. Germline values: CDR1 MDHEN, CDR2 SYDVKM. The CDR3 loop is CASSPPRVGLTDTQYF. The CDR3 bases are TGTGCCAGCAGTCCTCCCCGGGTGGGTCTCACAGATACGCAGTATTTT.

This clone was observed once. J is TRBJ2-3 and V is TRBV10-3; TRBD1 agrees at 7 bases. V was pared by 3 bases and J by 5 bases, with 11 bases of the junction left unmatched. CDR1 and CDR2 (germline): ENHRY, SYGVKD. The CDR3 length is 16 residues. CDR3 DNA: TGTGCCATCAGTGAATTTAGGGGACAGTCGGGAGATACGCAGTATTTT. As protein: CAISEFRGQSGDTQYF.

Only one count was recorded for this clone. V gene TRBV30 combines with J gene TRBJ2-7, with TRBD1 matching over 7 bases. After removal of 7 bases from V and 6 bases from J, the junction contained 12 bases not matched to a gene. This CDR3 has 13 residues. Germline CDR1 reads GTSNPN; CDR2 reads SVGIG (reference sequence). The CDR3 DNA follows: TGTGCCTCTTCAGAGGGCAGGGGGAGCGAGCAGTACTTC. Protein sequence: CASSEGRGSEQYF.

The CDR3 here is CASSLRGRETQYF. CDR3 nucleotide sequence: TGTGCCAGCAGCTTAAGGGGGAGGGAGACCCAGTACTTC. The chain uses TRBV7-3 and TRBJ2-5, with a possible D match to TRBD2 (6 bases). The CDR3 is 13 amino acids. Germline-derived CDR1 and CDR2 are SGHTA and FQGTGA. Trimming stripped 1 base from V and 5 bases from J, with 8 bases between.

On this clone: The sample contains more than one DNA sequence encoding this CDR3. The V gene is TRBV28, the J gene TRBJ1-5; 8 bases fit TRBD1. Trimming at V came to 9 bases and at J to 7 bases, leaving 14 bases not matched to a gene. The CDR3 is made up of 15 amino acids. Germline assignment: CDR1 MDHEN and CDR2 SYDVKM. CDR3 sequence reads: CASRIRDRFVQPQHF. The CDR3 DNA is TGTGCCAGTCGGATACGGGACAGGTTTGTACAGCCCCAGCATTTT.

V gene TRBV30 combines with J gene TRBJ2-3; D uncertain. Germline CDR1 is GTSNPN and CDR2 is SVGIG (reference sequence). Trimming removed 2 bases at V and 1 base at J, with 10 bases between. The CDR3 length is 14 residues. CDR3 nucleotides: TGTGCCTGGAGTCTTGGCTTGGGCACAGATACGCAGTATTTT. Residues: CAWSLGLGTDTQYF.

This rearrangement joins TRBV6-1 to TRBJ2-1; D uncertain. Germline V CDR1 and CDR2: MNHNS, SASEGT. V lost 3 bases and J lost 4, with 13 bases in between. The CDR3 loop spans 15 amino acids. The CDR3 sequence: CASSELVGLYNEQFF. CDR3 coding DNA: TGTGCCAGCAGTGAGCTAGTAGGTTTGTACAATGAGCAGTTCTTC.

This chain joins TRBV10-1 and TRBJ1-1; D may be TRBD1 (6 bases). Germline V lookup: CDR1 WNHNN, CDR2 SYGVQD (reference sequence). The CDR3 runs to 13 residues. The V and J ends lost 1 base and 6 bases respectively, with 9 bases between them. As DNA, the CDR3 is TGCGCCAGCAGTGAGTTCAGGGGATCTGAAGCTTTCTTT. As protein: CASSEFRGSEAFF.

In nucleotides, the CDR3 is TGCGCCAGCAGCGGAGGGACAGGGAGCTCCTATAATTCACCCCTCCACTTT. Protein product: CASSGGTGSSYNSPLHF. This sequence joins TRBV5-1 and TRBJ1-6, with TRBD1 identical over 9 bases. Germline CDR1 SGHRS, CDR2 YFSETQ. This CDR3 contains 17 residues. The junction had 5 bases not matched to a gene; V was cut back by 4 bases and J by 0 bases.

This CDR3 reads CSVRISYEQYF. CDR3 bases: TGCAGCGTTCGGATCTCCTACGAGCAGTACTTC. The V call is TRBV29-1, the J call TRBJ2-7; D not certain. Germline loops: CDR1 SQVTM, CDR2 ANQGSEA. The CDR3 totals 11 residues. Trimming pared 5 bases from V and 0 bases from J, leaving 5 bases between.

V is TRBV5-5 and J is TRBJ2-5; 7 positions match TRBD1. The germline gives CDR1 SGHKS, CDR2 YYEKEE (reference sequence). Germline trimming cut 4 bases from V and 3 bases from J; bases unmatched to any gene: 9. This CDR3 contains 15 residues. CDR3 amino acids: CASSQGGLTEETQYF. The DNA of the CDR3 is TGTGCCAGCAGCCAAGGGGGCCTAACCGAAGAGACCCAGTACTTC.

Comments on this clone: In the same sample, other DNA sequences code for this CDR3. This sequence joins TRBV29-1 and TRBJ2-1; 7 bases map to TRBD2. Germline trimming cut 5 bases from V and 3 bases from J; bases unmatched to any gene: 4. Per germline, CDR1 SQVTM and CDR2 ANQGSEA. CDR3 length: 13 residues. The CDR3 region is CSVNRGSYNEQFF. CDR3 nucleotide sequence: TGCAGCGTTAATCGCGGGAGCTACAATGAGCAGTTCTTC.

This clone appeared a single time. The chain joins TRBV7-9 to TRBJ2-7, with 12 bases fitting TRBD2. The CDR3 length is 16 residues. V was clipped by 1 base and J by 3 bases; unmatched bases: 4. The germline CDR1 and CDR2 sequences are SEHNR and FQNEAQ (reference sequence). CDR3: CASSLDLAGGGYEQYF. DNA of the CDR3: TGTGCCAGCAGCTTAGACCTAGCGGGAGGGGGCTACGAGCAGTACTTC.

This rearrangement joins TRBV27 to TRBJ2-7; D gene uncertain. The CDR3 has 15 amino acids. CDR1 MNHEY and CDR2 SMNVEV come from the germline V gene (reference sequence). V dropped 1 base and J dropped 2 bases, with 12 bases sitting between them. DNA for the CDR3: TGTGCCAGCAGTTTATTCGGGCGGCGAACCTACGAGCAGTACTTC. As protein: CASSLFGRRTYEQYF.

This clone was seen a handful of times. The chain uses TRBV5-6 and TRBJ2-6; no clear D gene. The CDR3 loop spans 13 amino acids. Trimming pared 5 bases from V and 2 bases from J, leaving 5 bases between. Germline lookup yields CDR1 SGHDT and CDR2 YYEEEE. The CDR3 here is CASRFAGANVLTF. In DNA form, the CDR3 reads TGTGCCAGCAGGTTTGCTGGGGCCAACGTCCTGACTTTC. Looking up the rest from reference TRBV5-6 and TRBJ2-6 gives the full variable domain: DAGVTQSPTHLIKTRGQQVTLRCSPKSGHDTVSWYQQALGQGPQFIFQYYEEEERQRGNFPDRFSGHQFPNYSSELNVNALLLGDSALYLCASRFAGANVLTFGAGSRLTVL.

V and J are TRBV9 and TRBJ2-1; perhaps TRBD2 as D (5 bases). From germline, CDR1 is SGDLS and CDR2 YYNGEE. The V end was cut by 4 bases, the J end by 9 bases, with 14 bases between. The CDR3 is made up of 13 amino acids. In DNA, the CDR3 is TGTGCCAGCAGCCCCTCTTGGACTGGTGAGCAGTTCTTC. This codes for CASSPSWTGEQFF.

V usage is TRBV6-1 and J usage is TRBJ1-1; D call uncertain. The CDR3 spans 14 residues. The germline CDR1 and CDR2 sequences are MNHNS and SASEGT. V dropped 3 bases and J dropped 8 bases, with 16 bases sitting between them. In DNA form, the CDR3 reads TGTGCCAGCAGTGAGACGACGCAGGTGGGCGAAGCTTTCTTT. It translates to CASSETTQVGEAFF.

The V gene is TRBV10-3, the J gene TRBJ2-7; 8 positions match TRBD1. This CDR3 spans 14 amino acids. Trimming at V came to 6 bases and at J to 4 bases, leaving 8 bases not matched to a gene. Germline V gene data show CDR1 as ENHRY and CDR2 as SYGVKD. CDR3 region: CAIRKDRARYEQYF. Written as DNA, the CDR3 is TGTGCCATCAGGAAGGACAGGGCTCGGTACGAGCAGTACTTC.

The J gene is TRBJ2-7, the V gene TRBV6-5; 7 positions match TRBD1. This CDR3 contains 15 residues. Germline assignment: CDR1 MNHEY and CDR2 SVGAGI. J gave up 2 bases and V 4 bases, and 8 bases lay outside the gene matches. Written as DNA, the CDR3 is TGTGCCAGCAGTTCATTGACAGGGCGGCCCTACGAGCAGTACTTC. Amino acids: CASSSLTGRPYEQYF.